The clone carrying this T cell receptor beta chain has a count of ten or more. TCRdb fed the 5' RACE reads into MiXCR, producing one record per CDR3 protein. The sample includes some 120,000 distinct CDR3 sequences, roughly 3.2% of them seen just once. This specimen comes from a study of neurological immune-mediated disorders. Trimming removed 4 bases from V and 4 bases from J; junction bases left unmatched: 5. The CDR3 totals 15 residues. Germline V gene data show CDR1 as LGHNA and CDR2 as YSLEER. The chain recombines TRBV4-3 with TRBJ2-3; 10 bases map to TRBD2. Sequenced sample: PBMCs. The sequence derives from a woman in her thirties with multiple sclerosis. Here the CDR3 DNA reads TGCGCCAGCAGCCGGTCCAGCGGGGGGGCAGATACGCAGTATTTT. Protein sequence: CASSRSSGGADTQYF.